This passage covers 32 T cell receptor beta chains from one sample sequenced in a study of blood T cell repertoires in COVID-19. Clones were read by immunoSEQ multiplex PCR, and TCRdb kept only the in-frame ones, dropping some. The table includes some 220,000 clones, 70% to 90% detected once. Sequencing used peripheral blood. The receptor source for this set is a woman between 18 and 30 years old who had recovered from COVID-19.

This chain's CDR3 is CASTQFLAVTTDEQFF. Written as DNA, the CDR3 is TGTGCCAGCACACAATTCCTAGCGGTGACCACCGATGAGCAGTTCTTC. The chain joins TRBV28 to TRBJ2-1, with TRBD2 matching over 7 bases. CDR3 length: 16 amino acids. Germline trimming cut 7 bases from V and 8 bases from J; bases unmatched to any gene: 17. Germline V gene sequence: CDR1 MDHEN, CDR2 SYDVKM.

The chain couples TRBV7-7 to TRBJ2-5; TRBD1 agrees at 9 bases. The CDR3 loop spans 14 amino acids. Unmatched junction bases numbered 7, after V lost 6 bases and J lost 5 bases. CDR1 SSHAT and CDR2 FNYEAQ come from the germline V gene (reference sequence). CDR3 in DNA: TGTGCCAGCAGTTCGGACAGGGGATTGGAGACCCAGTACTTC. This codes for CASSSDRGLETQYF.

The gene calls are TRBV10-3 and TRBJ2-7; 11 positions match TRBD2. This CDR3 has 13 amino acids. Trimming took 8 bases from V and 4 from J; bases not matched to a gene: 4. Germline CDR1 reads ENHRY; CDR2 reads SYGVKD. CDR3 amino acids: CAIGLAGGYEQYF. Written as DNA, the CDR3 is TGTGCCATCGGGCTAGCGGGAGGTTACGAGCAGTACTTC.

This chain connects TRBV27 to TRBJ2-7, with a tentative D call TRBD2 (6 bases). The V gene lost 4 bases and the J gene lost 6 bases, with 10 bases spanning the gap. This CDR3 is 12 amino acids long. CDR1 is MNHEY and CDR2 is SMNVEV in the germline V gene (reference sequence). The CDR3: CASSWGDGEQYF. CDR3 coding DNA: TGTGCCAGCAGTTGGGGGGACGGCGAGCAGTACTTC.

This rearrangement joins TRBV6-5 to TRBJ2-4; perhaps TRBD2 as D (6 bases). In germline, CDR1 is MNHEY, CDR2 SVGAGI. V lost 10 bases and J lost 6, with 10 bases in between. The CDR3 has 11 residues. This CDR3 is CATMGLNIQYF. CDR3 DNA: TGTGCCACCATGGGACTAAACATTCAGTACTTC.

The J gene is TRBJ2-1, the V gene TRBV13, with 14 nucleotides matching TRBD2. Germline CDR1 reads PRHDT; CDR2 reads FYEKMQ (reference sequence). Trimming took 5 bases from V and 8 from J; bases not matched to a gene: 11. The CDR3 loop spans 17 amino acids. The CDR3, as DNA: TGTGCCAGCAGCCGAGCCGCCGGACTAGCGGGAGGCCATGAGCAGTTCTTC. This gives the protein CASSRAAGLAGGHEQFF.

This chain connects TRBV5-1 to TRBJ2-1; a possible D gene is TRBD2 (6 bases). The CDR3 length is 15 residues. The germline gives CDR1 SGHRS, CDR2 YFSETQ. V was shortened by 0 bases and J by 5 bases, with 12 bases between the two germline ends. Here the CDR3 reads CASSLEPGEHNEQFF. Written as DNA, the CDR3 is TGCGCCAGCAGCTTGGAGCCGGGGGAACACAATGAGCAGTTCTTC.

The chain carries TRBV25-1 and TRBJ2-5; 7 nucleotides line up with TRBD2. The CDR3 covers 18 residues. The germline gives CDR1 MGHDK, CDR2 SYGVNS. Trimming cost V 1 base and J 5 bases; bases outside gene matches: 16. The CDR3 nucleotides read TGTGCCAGCAGTGAATTAAGGACTAGATGGATGGAGAAGGAGACCCAGTACTTC. Amino acids: CASSELRTRWMEKETQYF.

V usage is TRBV19 and J usage is TRBJ1-1, with D hard to call. The V gene's germline CDR1 is LNHDA and CDR2 SQIVND (reference sequence). This CDR3 comprises 14 residues. Trimming took 5 bases from V and 4 from J, leaving 14 bases between them. The CDR3 loop is CASSGLERATEAFF. CDR3 bases: TGTGCCAGTAGTGGATTAGAGAGGGCCACTGAAGCTTTCTTT.

This clone has only one observation. The chain links TRBV7-2 to TRBJ2-2; 13 bases fit TRBD2. There are 16 residues in the CDR3. Trimming removed 7 bases from V and 6 bases from J; junction bases left unmatched: 8. Per germline, CDR1 SGHTA and CDR2 FQGNSA. CDR3 sequence (DNA): TGTGCCAGCATCGGACTAGCGGGAGAGAGGTCCGGGGAGCTGTTTTTT. Its protein product is CASIGLAGERSGELFF.

This clone was counted a single time. V is TRBV30 and J is TRBJ2-7, with TRBD1 identical over 10 bases. V was clipped by 5 bases and J by 9 bases; unmatched bases: 10. The germline gives CDR1 GTSNPN, CDR2 SVGIG (reference sequence). This CDR3 region has 13 residues. The CDR3 DNA is TGTGCCTGGCTTTATGCTGACAGGGGGCGGCAGTACTTC. The encoded protein is CAWLYADRGRQYF.

V usage is TRBV7-2 and J usage is TRBJ1-4; the match to TRBD1 covers 7 bases. V was clipped by 4 bases and J by 8 bases; unmatched bases: 16. Germline V gene lookup returns CDR1 SGHTA and CDR2 FQGNSA. The CDR3 is 17 residues long. The CDR3 protein is CASSSFGQTGKREKLFF. CDR3 nucleotides: TGTGCCAGCAGCTCTTTTGGACAGACAGGGAAGAGGGAAAAACTGTTTTTT.

This clone was detected only a few times. The CDR3 spells CASSLLAGVHEQYF. The CDR3 nucleotides read TGTGCCAGCTCACTGCTAGCGGGAGTGCACGAGCAGTACTTC. The J gene is TRBJ2-7, the V gene TRBV18; 10 bases align to TRBD2. In germline, CDR1 is KGHSH, CDR2 LQKENI. The CDR3 consists of 14 residues. V gave up 4 bases and J gave up 5 bases; unmatched junction bases: 5.

The chain couples TRBV30 to TRBJ1-6; the D gene is possibly TRBD1 (6 bases). Germline lookup yields CDR1 GTSNPN and CDR2 SVGIG (reference sequence). The V end lost 4 bases, the J end lost 7 bases, and 14 bases lay between the germline ends. CDR3 size: 14 residues. The CDR3 here is CAWNQGDRNSPLHF. As DNA, the CDR3 is TGTGCCTGGAATCAGGGAGACAGGAATTCACCCCTCCACTTT.

The genes are TRBV11-2 and TRBJ2-1; TRBD1 is a possible D gene (5 bases). V lost 2 bases and J 5 bases, leaving 13 bases between the germline ends. CDR3 size: 15 residues. Looked up from germline, CDR1 is SGHAT and CDR2 is FQNNGV. The CDR3 protein is CASSLPPQVDNEQFF. DNA for the CDR3: TGTGCCAGCAGCTTACCCCCACAGGTAGACAATGAGCAGTTCTTC.

The chain uses TRBV13 and TRBJ2-1; the D gene is possibly TRBD2 (5 bases). CDR3 length: 14 residues. Per the germline V gene, CDR1 is PRHDT and CDR2 is FYEKMQ (reference sequence). The germline V and J ends were trimmed by 4 bases and 3 bases, with 10 bases remaining between them. CDR3 nucleotides: TGTGCCAGCAGCTCTAACCGGGGCTACAATGAGCAGTTCTTC. Its protein product is CASSSNRGYNEQFF.

This clone has a single count. V is TRBV3-1 (or the pseudogene TRBV3-2) and J is TRBJ1-2; tentative D call: TRBD1 (5 bases). CDR1 is LGHDT, CDR2 YNNKEL, per germline (reference sequence). V was clipped by 4 bases and J by 7 bases, with 10 bases between them. The CDR3 consists of 12 residues. The CDR3 here is CASSPQGRGYTF. CDR3 DNA sequence: TGTGCCAGCAGCCCCCAGGGCCGTGGCTACACCTTC.

V is TRBV18 and J is TRBJ1-3; 8 nucleotides line up with TRBD1. The V segment lost 4 bases and the J segment 2 bases; nucleotides outside the gene matches: 4. CDR3 length: 15 amino acids. The germline V gene encodes CDR1 KGHSH and CDR2 LQKENI. CDR3 region: CASSRQGAAGNTIYF. CDR3 DNA sequence: TGTGCCAGCTCACGTCAGGGGGCTGCTGGAAACACCATATATTTT.

The CDR3 here is CASSDVGTSSYNEQFF. In nucleotides, the CDR3 is TGTGCCAGCAGCGACGTGGGGACATCCTCCTACAATGAGCAGTTCTTC. The rearrangement uses TRBV6-2 or TRBV6-3 and TRBJ2-1; D is perhaps TRBD1 (6 bases). Germline-derived CDR1 and CDR2 are MNHEY and SVGEGT. The CDR3 contains 16 residues. Deletions cut 6 bases from V and 0 bases from J, with 15 bases between.

The CDR3 spells CASSQGVLNQPQHF. The CDR3 nucleotides are TGCGCCAGCAGCCAAGGAGTTCTCAATCAGCCCCAGCATTTT. The gene calls are TRBV4-1 and TRBJ1-5, with D hard to call. CDR1 is MGHRA, CDR2 YSYEKL, per germline. Trimming took 1 base from V and 3 from J, leaving 7 bases between them. The CDR3 sequence is 14 residues long.

The rearrangement joins TRBV9 to TRBJ2-5; D not resolved. V gave up 0 bases and J gave up 2 bases, with 8 bases separating them. The CDR3 has 14 amino acids. Germline lookup yields CDR1 SGDLS and CDR2 YYNGEE. The CDR3 region is CASSVGPQQETQYF. DNA for the CDR3: TGTGCCAGCAGCGTAGGTCCACAGCAAGAGACCCAGTACTTC.

The chain recombines TRBV11-2 with TRBJ2-7; D might be TRBD2 (6 bases). The V end lost 1 base, the J end lost 0 bases, and 7 bases lay between the germline ends. The CDR3 loop spans 14 amino acids. Germline V CDR1 and CDR2: SGHAT, FQNNGV. CDR3 amino acids: CASSLASVSYEQYF. DNA for the CDR3: TGTGCCAGCAGCTTAGCTAGCGTCTCCTACGAGCAGTACTTC.

This chain links TRBV7-2 with TRBJ1-1; D unresolved. This CDR3 contains 14 residues. CDR1 is SGHTA and CDR2 is FQGNSA in the germline V gene. V was pared by 1 base and J by 4 bases, with 10 bases between. The CDR3 DNA follows: TGTGCCAGCAGCTTAGAGTTTGCTAGCACTGAAGCTTTCTTT. Amino acid sequence: CASSLEFASTEAFF.

The CDR3 DNA reads as TGTGCCAGCAGCCCTTATCGGTCGGCTAATGAAAAACTGTTTTTT. It translates to CASSPYRSANEKLFF. V is TRBV7-6 and J is TRBJ1-4; D gene uncertain. Germline CDR1 SGHVS, CDR2 FNYEAQ. CDR3 length: 15 residues. Between the trimmed V and J ends, which lost 5 bases and 3 bases, there was a span of 13 bases.

This chain connects TRBV30 to TRBJ2-7; 7 nucleotides agree with TRBD1. The CDR3 is 19 amino acids. With V trimmed by 2 bases and J by 3 bases, 22 bases remained unmatched. CDR1 and CDR2 from the germline V gene are GTSNPN and SVGIG (reference sequence). CDR3 DNA: TGTGCCTGGAGTCCCATTCGTGGCACAGGAACAGGGGTAGGCTACGAGCAGTACTTC. Translated: CAWSPIRGTGTGVGYEQYF.

The J gene is TRBJ2-1, the V gene TRBV4-2; 11 nucleotides agree with TRBD2. Germline trimming cut 5 bases from V and 7 bases from J; bases unmatched to any gene: 13. Germline V gene data show CDR1 as LGHNA and CDR2 as YNFKEQ. The CDR3 totals 17 residues. For the CDR3, the DNA is TGTGCCAGCAGCTATGGACTAGCGGGTGGGGAAAGGAATGAGCAGTTCTTC. Translation gives CASSYGLAGGERNEQFF.

This rearrangement joins TRBV6-2 or TRBV6-3 to TRBJ2-3; the match to TRBD2 covers 9 bases. V shed 4 bases, J shed 3 bases, and the junction held 5 bases outside the gene matches. This CDR3 spans 15 amino acids. Germline V gene lookup returns CDR1 MNHEY and CDR2 SVGEGT. The CDR3 loop reads CASSSSGMVTDTQYF. Written as DNA, the CDR3 is TGTGCCAGCAGTTCTAGCGGGATGGTGACAGATACGCAGTATTTT.

This chain joins TRBV13 and TRBJ2-1; 9 bases agree with TRBD1. CDR1 is PRHDT and CDR2 is FYEKMQ in the germline V gene (reference sequence). This CDR3 is built from 15 residues. J gave up 8 bases and V 5 bases, and 10 bases lay outside the gene matches. The CDR3 sequence: CASSPGTGLRDEQFF. The CDR3 DNA reads TGTGCCAGCAGCCCCGGGACAGGGCTTAGGGATGAGCAGTTCTTC. The full variable domain, with the rest looked up from reference TRBV13 and TRBJ2-1, is AAGVIQSPRHLIKEKRETATLKCYPIPRHDTVYWYQQGPGQDPQFLISFYEKMQSDKGSIPDRFSAQQFSDYHSELNMSSLELGDSALYFCASSPGTGLRDEQFFGPGTRLTVL.

V gene TRBV12-5 combines with J gene TRBJ1-5, with no clear D. This CDR3 is 15 amino acids long. Germline V lookup: CDR1 LGHNT, CDR2 FRNRAP. The V end lost 0 bases, the J end lost 0 bases, and 6 bases lay between the germline ends. In nucleotides, the CDR3 is TGTGCTAGTGGTTTGGTATTAGATAGCAATCAGCCCCAGCATTTT. Translation gives CASGLVLDSNQPQHF.

The rearrangement joins TRBV7-2 to TRBJ2-5; D call uncertain. The CDR3 loop spans 11 amino acids. Per germline, CDR1 SGHTA and CDR2 FQGNSA. V was pared by 4 bases and J by 7 bases, with 7 bases between. DNA of the CDR3: TGTGCCAGCAGCTCGCCAGGGACCCAGTACTTC. It encodes CASSSPGTQYF.

The chain carries TRBV4-1 and TRBJ2-1, with unresolved D. CDR3 length: 13 amino acids. Germline V gives CDR1 MGHRA, CDR2 YSYEKL. Trimming shortened V by 0 bases and J by 7 bases, and 7 bases separated the two germline ends. DNA of the CDR3: TGCGCCAGCAGCCAAGAACAGTTGAATGAGCAGTTCTTC. Encoded protein: CASSQEQLNEQFF.

The V gene is TRBV19, the J gene TRBJ1-3; D remains ambiguous. The CDR3 runs 15 residues. CDR1 LNHDA and CDR2 SQIVND come from the germline V gene (reference sequence). V lost 4 bases to trimming and J lost 5 bases, with 15 bases between them. The CDR3 nucleotides are TGTGCCAGTAGTAACAGCAGACGATCCCGAAACACCATATATTTT. Amino acids: CASSNSRRSRNTIYF.